This T cell receptor (beta chain) was found in a study of T cells after yellow fever vaccination. Study-level results: Secondary responses were weaker yet peaked faster, day 5 versus 15.

One entry per CDR3 protein results from TCRdb running MiXCR on the 5' RACE reads. Of some 110,000 distinct CDR3 sequences listed, 8% to 9.5% are singletons. The sample holds many counts of this clonotype. Its antigen is not identified. This CDR3 is 14 amino acids long. The chain uses TRBV21-1 and TRBJ2-5; the table's D call, TRBD1, has no DNA check behind it. TRBV21-1 is a documented pseudogene. The receptor's source is a man aged 25-40 years who received the YFV17D yellow fever vaccine. The source was CD8+ T cells sorted from PBMCs, collected 45 days after the yellow fever booster vaccination. The CDR3 region has the DNA TGTGCCAGCGGACGGGACAGCAGACAAGAGACCCAGTACTTC. Translating it yields CASGRDSRQETQYF.